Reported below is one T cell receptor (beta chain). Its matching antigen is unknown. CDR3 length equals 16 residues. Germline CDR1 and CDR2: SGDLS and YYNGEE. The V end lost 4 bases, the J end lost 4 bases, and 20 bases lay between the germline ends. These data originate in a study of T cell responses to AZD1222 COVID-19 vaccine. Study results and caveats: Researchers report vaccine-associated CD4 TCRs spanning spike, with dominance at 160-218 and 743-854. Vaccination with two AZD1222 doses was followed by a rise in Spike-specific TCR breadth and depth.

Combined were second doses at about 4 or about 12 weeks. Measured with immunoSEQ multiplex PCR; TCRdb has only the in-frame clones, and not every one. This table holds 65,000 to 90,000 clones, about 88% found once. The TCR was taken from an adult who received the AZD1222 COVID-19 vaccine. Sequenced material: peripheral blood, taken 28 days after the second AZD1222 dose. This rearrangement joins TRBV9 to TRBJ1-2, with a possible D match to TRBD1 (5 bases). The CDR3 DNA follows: TGTGCCAGCAGCCTCATAAACCAGGGAGTCGGCTATGGCTACACCTTC. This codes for CASSLINQGVGYGYTF.